This T cell receptor (beta chain) was profiled in a study of neoadjuvant anti-PD-1 for oral cavity cancer. The time point denotes: after neoadjuvant nivolumab, at surgical resection. Germline values: CDR1 MDHEN, CDR2 SYDVKM. V was shortened by 2 bases and J by 2 bases, with 6 bases between the two germline ends. The length of the CDR3 is 14 residues. Clones were sequenced by immunoSEQ multiplex PCR, and TCRdb holds only the in-frame ones, with some missing. The profile shows about 5,800 clones, around half of them singletons. V gene TRBV28 combines with J gene TRBJ1-4; no clear D. The sequence derives from a person between 35 and 79 years old with oral cavity squamous cell carcinoma. The sequencing used tumor tissue, collected after nivolumab (anti-PD-1) treatment. The CDR3 DNA reads TGTGCCAGCAGTTTAGACCCCACTAATGAAAAACTGTTTTTT. Protein: CASSLDPTNEKLFF.